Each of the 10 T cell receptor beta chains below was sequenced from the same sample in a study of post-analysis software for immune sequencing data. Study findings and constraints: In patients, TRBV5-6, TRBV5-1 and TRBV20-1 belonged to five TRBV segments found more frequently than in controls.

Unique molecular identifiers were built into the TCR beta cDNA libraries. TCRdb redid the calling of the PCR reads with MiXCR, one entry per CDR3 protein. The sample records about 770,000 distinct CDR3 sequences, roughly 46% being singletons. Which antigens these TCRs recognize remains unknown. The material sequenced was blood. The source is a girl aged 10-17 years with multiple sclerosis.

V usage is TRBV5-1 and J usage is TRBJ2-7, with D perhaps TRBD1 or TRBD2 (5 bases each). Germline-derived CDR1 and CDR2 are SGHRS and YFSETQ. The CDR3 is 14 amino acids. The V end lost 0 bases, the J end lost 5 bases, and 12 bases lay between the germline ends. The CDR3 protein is CASSLELGDDEQYF. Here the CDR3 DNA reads TGCGCCAGCAGCTTGGAGTTGGGGGACGACGAGCAGTACTTC. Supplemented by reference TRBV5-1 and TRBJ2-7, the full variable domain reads KAGVTQTPRYLIKTRGQQVTLSCSPISGHRSVSWYQQTPGQGLQFLFEYFSETQRNKGNFPGRFSGRQFSNSRSEMNVSTLELGDSALYLCASSLELGDDEQYFGPGTRLTVT.

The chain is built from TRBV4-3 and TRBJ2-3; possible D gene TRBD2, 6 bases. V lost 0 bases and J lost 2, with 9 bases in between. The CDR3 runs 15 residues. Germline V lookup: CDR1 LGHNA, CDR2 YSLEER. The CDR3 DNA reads TGCGCCAGCAGCCAAGAGAGGGACTCCACAGATACGCAGTATTTT. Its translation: CASSQERDSTDTQYF.

The CDR3 reads CASSAGPLGGLFF. CDR3 coding DNA: TGTGCCAGCAGCGCCGGACCACTAGGAGGGTTGTTTTTT. The chain carries TRBV7-9 and TRBJ1-4; D is unclear. Germline values: CDR1 SEHNR, CDR2 FQNEAQ (reference sequence). This CDR3 contains 13 residues. V gave up 5 bases and J gave up 15 bases, with 19 bases separating them.

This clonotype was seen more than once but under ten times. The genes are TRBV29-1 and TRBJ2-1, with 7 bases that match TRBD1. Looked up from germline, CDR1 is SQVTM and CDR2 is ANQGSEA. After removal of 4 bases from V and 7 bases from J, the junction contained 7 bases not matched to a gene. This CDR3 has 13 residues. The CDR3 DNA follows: TGCAGCGTTGGACAGGGTGTTAGAAATGAGCAGTTCTTC. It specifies CSVGQGVRNEQFF.

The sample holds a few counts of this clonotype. CDR3 nucleotides: TGCGCCAGCAGCTTGGGTCCGGGACTAGCGATACACAATGAGCAGTTCTTC. Protein: CASSLGPGLAIHNEQFF. This sequence joins TRBV5-1 and TRBJ2-1; 10 positions match TRBD2. The length of the CDR3 is 17 residues. In germline, CDR1 is SGHRS, CDR2 YFSETQ. The V segment lost 0 bases and the J segment 5 bases; nucleotides outside the gene matches: 8.

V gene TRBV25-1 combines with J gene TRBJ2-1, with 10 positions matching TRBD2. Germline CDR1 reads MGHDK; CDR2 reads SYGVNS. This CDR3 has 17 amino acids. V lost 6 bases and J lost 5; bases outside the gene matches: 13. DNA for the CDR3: TGTGCCAGCAGCGAGTGGAGCGGGAGGGCCGAAAACAATGAGCAGTTCTTC. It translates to CASSEWSGRAENNEQFF.

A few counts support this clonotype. CDR3 protein: CSVEGEGVYGYTF. CDR3 DNA sequence: TGCAGCGTTGAAGGAGAGGGGGTCTATGGCTACACCTTC. V and J are TRBV29-1 and TRBJ1-2; the D gene is possibly TRBD1 (6 bases). Germline values: CDR1 SQVTM, CDR2 ANQGSEA. CDR3 size: 13 residues. Trimming took off 1 base at V and 4 bases at J, with 10 bases between the two ends.

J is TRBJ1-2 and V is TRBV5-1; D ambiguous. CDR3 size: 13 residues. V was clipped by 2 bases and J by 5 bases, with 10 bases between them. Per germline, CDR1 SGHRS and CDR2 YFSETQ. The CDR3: CASSFWTAYGYTF. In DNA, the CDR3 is TGCGCCAGCAGCTTTTGGACGGCTTATGGCTACACCTTC.

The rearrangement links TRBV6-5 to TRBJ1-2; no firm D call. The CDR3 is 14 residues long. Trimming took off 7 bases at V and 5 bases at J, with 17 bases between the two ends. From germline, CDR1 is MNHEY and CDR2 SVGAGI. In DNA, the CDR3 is TGTGCCAGCAAACGGAGAGGTTTGGGTTATGGCTACACCTTC. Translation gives CASKRRGLGYGYTF.

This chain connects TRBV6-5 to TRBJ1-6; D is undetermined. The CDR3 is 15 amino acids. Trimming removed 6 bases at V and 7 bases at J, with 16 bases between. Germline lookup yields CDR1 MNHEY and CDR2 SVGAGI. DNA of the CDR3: TGTGCCAGCAGCGGAGGACGGTTTTGGAATTCACCCCTCCACTTT. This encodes CASSGGRFWNSPLHF.